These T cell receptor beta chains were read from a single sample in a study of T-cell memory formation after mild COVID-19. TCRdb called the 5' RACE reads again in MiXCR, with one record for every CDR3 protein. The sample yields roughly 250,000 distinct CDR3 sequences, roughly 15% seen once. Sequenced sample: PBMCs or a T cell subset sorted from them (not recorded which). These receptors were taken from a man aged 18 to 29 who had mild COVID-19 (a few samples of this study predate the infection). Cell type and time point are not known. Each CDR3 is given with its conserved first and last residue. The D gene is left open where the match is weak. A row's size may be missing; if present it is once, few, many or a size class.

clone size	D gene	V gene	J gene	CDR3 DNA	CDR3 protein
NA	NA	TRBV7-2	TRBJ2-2	TGTGCCAGCAGCTACGCACACAGGGTCACCGGGGAGCTGTTTTTT	CASSYAHRVTGELFF
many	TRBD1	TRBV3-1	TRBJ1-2	TGTGCCAGCAGCCCCCAGGACAGGATAATTAATGGCTACACCTTC	CASSPQDRIINGYTF
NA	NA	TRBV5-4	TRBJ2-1	TGTGCCAGCAGCGGAGGAGGGGGCCGGGACAATGAGCAGTTCTTC	CASSGGGGRDNEQFF
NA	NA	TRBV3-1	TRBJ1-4	TGTGCCAGCAGCCGTCAACAGCGTAGCGAAAAACTGTTTTTT	CASSRQQRSEKLFF
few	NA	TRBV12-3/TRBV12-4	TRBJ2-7	TGTGCCAGCAGTCCAGGACACCTCTACGAGCAGTACTTC	CASSPGHLYEQYF
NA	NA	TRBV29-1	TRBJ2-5	TGCAGCGTTGAGGGACTCGACTCACGGGAGACCCAGTACTTC	CSVEGLDSRETQYF
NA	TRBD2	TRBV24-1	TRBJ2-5	TGTGCCACCAGTGATTCCCCGGGGGGAGAGACACAGTACTTC	CATSDSPGGETQYF
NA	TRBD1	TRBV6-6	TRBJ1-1	TGTGCCAGCAGTAACCAACAGGGGACTGAAGCTTTCTTT	CASSNQQGTEAFF
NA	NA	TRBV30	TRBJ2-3	TGTGCCTGGAGTTGGGCAGCGAGGGGAGATACGCAGTATTTT	CAWSWAARGDTQYF
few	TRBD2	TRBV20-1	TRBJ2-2	TGCAGTGCTAGACTAGCGGCCTCGAACACCGGGGAGCTGTTTTTT	CSARLAASNTGELFF
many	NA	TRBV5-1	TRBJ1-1	TGCGCCAGCAGCCCAGGAGGGAGGGAAGCTTTCTTT	CASSPGGREAFF
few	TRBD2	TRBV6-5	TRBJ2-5	TGTGCCAGCAGTAGCGGGGGAAAGACCCAGTACTTC	CASSSGGKTQYF
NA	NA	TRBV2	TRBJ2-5	TGTGCCAGCAGTAGGCGTGGGGGGACGGCGTCCTTC	CASSRRGGTASF
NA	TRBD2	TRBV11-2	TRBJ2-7	TGTGCCAGCAGCGTTACTAGCGGACCCTACGAGCAGTACTTC	CASSVTSGPYEQYF
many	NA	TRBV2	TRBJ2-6	TGTGCCAGCAGTGATCCCCGGTCTGGGGCCAACGTCCTGACTTTC	CASSDPRSGANVLTF
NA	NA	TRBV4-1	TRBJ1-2	TGCGCCAGCAGCCGGGACAAAAACTATGGCTACACCTTC	CASSRDKNYGYTF
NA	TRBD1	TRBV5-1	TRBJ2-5	TGCGCCAGCAGCTTACAACCGGGACAGTCACAAGAGACCCAGTACTTC	CASSLQPGQSQETQYF
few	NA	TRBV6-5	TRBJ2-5	TGTGCCAGCAGTTACGACGGGGCCCAAGAGACCCAGTACTTC	CASSYDGAQETQYF
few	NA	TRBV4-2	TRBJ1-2	TGTGCCAGCAGCCAAGGACAGGAGGGTGGCTACACCTTC	CASSQGQEGGYTF
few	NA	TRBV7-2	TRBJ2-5	TGTGCCAGCAGCTTGACATCGTACCAAGAGACCCAGTACTTC	CASSLTSYQETQYF
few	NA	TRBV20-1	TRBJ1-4	TGCAGTGCGCCTGGAGCAGGGGCGGGAAAACTGTTTTTT	CSAPGAGAGKLFF
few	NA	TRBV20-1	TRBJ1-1	TGCAGTGCTAAAACACAGTACACTGAAGCTTTCTTT	CSAKTQYTEAFF
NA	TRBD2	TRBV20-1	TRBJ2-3	TGCAGTCGACTAGCGGGGCTCACAGATACGCAGTATTTT	CSRLAGLTDTQYF
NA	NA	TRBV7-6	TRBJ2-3	TGTGCCAGCAGCTTAGACAGTTTTCTAGCAGCGAATACGCAGTATTTT	CASSLDSFLAANTQYF
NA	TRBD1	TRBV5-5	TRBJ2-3	TGTGCCAGCAGCTTCCCAACAGGGGGTACAGATACGCAGTATTTT	CASSFPTGGTDTQYF
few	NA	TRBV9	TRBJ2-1	TGTGCCAGCAGCGTAGCTGGCGGATCCTACAATGAGCAGTTCTTC	CASSVAGGSYNEQFF
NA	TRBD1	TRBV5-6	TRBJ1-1	TGTGCCAGCAGTCAGGACAGGGAAGGGCTAACTGAAGCTTTCTTT	CASSQDREGLTEAFF
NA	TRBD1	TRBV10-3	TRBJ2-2	TGTGCCATCACCGGGACAGCCTACGCGAACACCGGGGAGCTGTTTTTT	CAITGTAYANTGELFF
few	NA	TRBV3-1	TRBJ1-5	TGTGCCAGCAGCCCGACCCTCGATCAGCCCCAGCATTTT	CASSPTLDQPQHF
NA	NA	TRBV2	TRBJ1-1	TGTGCCAGCAGTGTCCCGGGACTTTACACTGAAGCTTTCTTT	CASSVPGLYTEAFF
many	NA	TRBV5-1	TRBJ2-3	TGCGCCAGCATGAGGGGCCCTAGCACAGATACGCAGTATTTT	CASMRGPSTDTQYF
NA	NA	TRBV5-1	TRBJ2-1	TGCGCCAGCAGCCCCTCCGGTGGGGGGGGCCGCAGAAATGAGCAGTTCTTC	CASSPSGGGGRRNEQFF
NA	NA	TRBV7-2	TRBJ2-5	TGTGCCAGCAGCTCCCTGGGGGGGCGACTATATTGGACCCAGTACTTC	CASSSLGGRLYWTQYF
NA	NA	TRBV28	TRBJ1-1	TGTGCCAGCAGCCTCCCGTTGACAGGGAACACTGAAGCTTTCTTT	CASSLPLTGNTEAFF
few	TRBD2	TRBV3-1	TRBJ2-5	TGTGCCAGCAGCCCTGATAGGGCCTTAGCGGGCCAAGAGACCCAGTACTTC	CASSPDRALAGQETQYF
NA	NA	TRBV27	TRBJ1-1	TGTGCCAGCAGTTCTTCCCCCCGCTATGCTAACACTGAAGCTTTCTTT	CASSSSPRYANTEAFF
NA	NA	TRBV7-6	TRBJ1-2	TGTGCCAGCAGCAGTGGGGGTGGGAGCTTGTTTGGCTACACCTTC	CASSSGGGSLFGYTF
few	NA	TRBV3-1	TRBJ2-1	TGTGCCAGCAGGACGTACAATGAGCAGTTCTTC	CASRTYNEQFF
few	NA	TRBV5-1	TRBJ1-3	TGCGCCAGCAGCTTGATGGTGAGCTCTGGAAACACCATATATTTT	CASSLMVSSGNTIYF
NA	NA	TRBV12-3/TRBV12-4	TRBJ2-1	TGTGCCAGCAGGGGGCTCAGGAGCTCCTACAATGAGCAGTTCTTC	CASRGLRSSYNEQFF
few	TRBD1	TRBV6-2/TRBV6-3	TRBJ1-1	TGTGCCACTTACAGGGGAGGCACTGAAGCTTTCTTT	CATYRGGTEAFF
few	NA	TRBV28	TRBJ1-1	TGTGCCAGCAGTTTGGTACATCAGAACACTGAAGCTTTCTTT	CASSLVHQNTEAFF
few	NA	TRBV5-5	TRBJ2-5	TGTGCCAGCAGCTTCCGGCCGCTCCAAGAGACCCAGTACTTC	CASSFRPLQETQYF